This T cell receptor beta chain was sequenced during a study of cytotoxic CD8 clonotypes in ibrutinib-treated CLL. Profiling relied on immunoSEQ multiplex PCR, and the TCRdb table lists in-frame clones only, not all of them. The sample shows roughly 23,000 clones, approximately 77% of them seen only once. This CDR3 comprises 15 residues. Trimming removed 6 bases from V and 4 bases from J, with 17 bases in between. Germline loops: CDR1 MNHEY, CDR2 SMNVEV (reference sequence). The clonotype was recovered from a human donor with chronic lymphocytic leukemia. The chain combines TRBV27 with TRBJ2-3, with D perhaps given as TRBD1 or TRBD2 (5 bases each). Sequenced material: PBMCs, taken before ibrutinib treatment. The CDR3 here is CASREGMGTPDTQYF. As DNA, the CDR3 is TGTGCCAGCAGAGAAGGTATGGGGACCCCAGATACGCAGTATTTT.